These 19 T cell receptor beta chains came from one sample sequenced in a study of patients and donors after allogeneic stem cell transplantation. TCRdb fed the RT-PCR reads into MiXCR, producing one record per CDR3 protein. The profile covers approximately 140,000 distinct CDR3 sequences, with about 36% appearing a single time and around half taken by the ten largest. Sequenced sample: blood, either unsorted or a sorted T cell fraction (not recorded which). These receptors were collected from a human donor who was either an allogeneic HSCT recipient or a stem cell or donor lymphocyte infusion donor (not recorded which). It is not recorded whose cells these are; they may come from a transplant donor.

The chain employs TRBV27 and TRBJ2-7, with 7 bases lining up with TRBD1. This CDR3 spans 15 amino acids. Per germline, CDR1 MNHEY and CDR2 SMNVEV (reference sequence). Trimming removed 2 bases from V and 2 bases from J; junction bases left unmatched: 6. The chain's CDR3 is CASSLAGGSPYEQYV. Here the CDR3 DNA reads TGTGCCAGCAGTTTAGCAGGGGGATCCCCCTACGAGCAGTACGTC.

This clonotype has more than one count but fewer than ten. The rearrangement uses TRBV5-1 and TRBJ1-1; 8 bases map to TRBD1. This CDR3 has 16 residues. The germline CDR1 and CDR2 sequences are SGHRS and YFSETQ. After removal of 4 bases from V and 0 bases from J, the junction contained 8 bases not matched to a gene. The CDR3, as DNA: TGCGCCAGCAGCACCGGACAGGGTGGGATGAACACTGAAGCTTTCTTT. Encoded protein: CASSTGQGGMNTEAFF.

J is TRBJ1-6 and V is TRBV9, with D unresolved. This CDR3 has 13 residues. V was cut by 1 base and J by 11 bases, with 10 bases left in between. Germline V CDR1 and CDR2: SGDLS, YYNGEE. The CDR3 DNA sequence: TGTGCCAGCAGCGTACACCTTGAGGCACCCCTCCACTTT. It codes for CASSVHLEAPLHF.

CDR3 residues: CASSPLGSPLHF. The DNA of the CDR3 is TGTGCCAGCAGCCCCTTGGGTTCACCCCTCCACTTT. The chain has TRBV7-9 and TRBJ1-6; D unresolved. V lost 5 bases and J 9 bases, leaving 8 bases between the germline ends. Germline V lookup: CDR1 SEHNR, CDR2 FQNEAQ (reference sequence). This CDR3 comprises 12 residues.

This clonotype came up once. The J gene is TRBJ2-3, the V gene TRBV20-1, with TRBD2 matching over 7 bases. From germline, CDR1 is DFQATT and CDR2 SNEGSKA (reference sequence). This CDR3 has 14 residues. With 4 bases clipped from V and 0 bases from J, the junction kept 4 bases outside the gene matches. As DNA, the CDR3 is TGCAGTGCTATCCGGGGGGATAGCACAGATACGCAGTATTTT. Protein product: CSAIRGDSTDTQYF.

The chain is built from TRBV9 and TRBJ1-2; tentatively, D is TRBD1 (6 bases). The CDR3 covers 16 residues. Looked up from germline, CDR1 is SGDLS and CDR2 is YYNGEE. V lost 3 bases to trimming and J lost 0 bases, with 15 bases between them. The CDR3 spells CASSGFPRGPNYGYTF. In DNA, the CDR3 is TGTGCCAGCAGCGGCTTCCCCAGGGGCCCTAACTATGGCTACACCTTC.

This chain uses TRBV6-5 with TRBJ2-3; no clear D gene. Germline CDR1 and CDR2: MNHEY and SVGAGI. The CDR3 is made up of 15 amino acids. Trimming took 1 base from V and 0 from J, leaving 8 bases between them. CDR3 residues: CASSYWESSTDTQYF. CDR3 coding DNA: TGTGCCAGCAGTTACTGGGAATCCAGCACAGATACGCAGTATTTT.

As to this clonotype: Relative to the germline gene, one junction end is altered; a read error may explain this. The chain uses TRBV28 and TRBJ1-6, with D maybe TRBD1 (6 bases). The CDR3 totals 14 residues. The germline V gene encodes CDR1 MDHEN and CDR2 SYDVKM. In DNA, the CDR3 is TGTGCCTGCAGCCCCGGTCGGGGGCACTCACCCCTCCACTTT. It codes for CACSPGRGHSPLHF.

J is TRBJ1-1 and V is TRBV5-6; D not certain. Trimming pared 4 bases from V and 6 bases from J, leaving 13 bases between. Germline lookup yields CDR1 SGHDT and CDR2 YYEEEE. The CDR3 runs to 13 residues. The CDR3 loop is CASSVSAAAEAFF. CDR3 sequence (DNA): TGTGCCAGCAGCGTCTCGGCAGCCGCTGAAGCTTTCTTT.

This clonotype was counted only a few times. This rearrangement joins TRBV6-5 to TRBJ1-1; D remains unclear. This CDR3 spans 11 amino acids. Germline CDR1 MNHEY, CDR2 SVGAGI. The V end was cut by 4 bases, the J end by 6 bases, with 6 bases between. Here the CDR3 DNA reads TGTGCCAGCAGTTTCGGGGCTGAAGCTTTCTTT. Amino acid sequence: CASSFGAEAFF.

This sequence joins TRBV10-3 and TRBJ2-1; TRBD2 agrees at 9 bases. CDR1 and CDR2 from the germline V gene are ENHRY and SYGVKD. CDR3 length: 14 residues. The CDR3 sequence: CASPGSGGGNEQFF. CDR3 in DNA: TGTGCGTCCCCGGGTAGCGGGGGAGGCAATGAGCAGTTCTTC.

This CDR3 is CATRKLRRGAPDTQYF. In DNA form, the CDR3 reads TGTGCCACCCGCAAACTGAGACGGGGGGCCCCAGATACGCAGTATTTT. The V call is TRBV7-9, the J call TRBJ2-3, with D possibly matching TRBD2 (7 bases). V was trimmed by 10 bases and J by 4 bases, leaving 24 bases between them. Germline CDR1 SEHNR, CDR2 FQNEAQ (reference sequence). The CDR3 is made up of 16 amino acids.

This clonotype was picked up a small number of times. The rearrangement joins TRBV4-2 to TRBJ2-7, with TRBD1 identical over 8 bases. This CDR3 is 15 amino acids long. Germline V CDR1 and CDR2: LGHNA, YNFKEQ. Losses at the gene ends were 2 bases for V and 2 bases for J; bases not matched to a gene: 5. CDR3 nucleotides: TGTGCCAGCAGCCAACCCGGGACAGGCCCCTACGAGCAGTACTTC. It specifies CASSQPGTGPYEQYF.

This clonotype showed up just a few times. This rearrangement joins TRBV6-5 to TRBJ1-5; D call uncertain. Deletions cut 5 bases from V and 5 bases from J, with 16 bases between. Germline lookup yields CDR1 MNHEY and CDR2 SVGAGI. The CDR3 has 15 amino acids. As DNA, the CDR3 is TGTGCCAGCAGTCGACTCCCCCTTCCGTATCAGCCCCAGCATTTT. It specifies CASSRLPLPYQPQHF.

The chain carries TRBV29-1 and TRBJ2-7; weak D call: TRBD2 (5 bases). Deletions cut 5 bases from V and 7 bases from J, with 15 bases between. The germline gives CDR1 SQVTM, CDR2 ANQGSEA. This CDR3 region has 12 residues. For the CDR3, the DNA is TGCAGCGTTTCGACGGACCGAGGGGAGCAGTACTTC. It is translated as CSVSTDRGEQYF.

The table lists this clonotype with a count of one. V gene TRBV6-2 or TRBV6-3 combines with J gene TRBJ2-5; D is undetermined. V was trimmed by 0 bases and J by 0 bases, leaving 8 bases between them. CDR3 size: 15 residues. The V gene's germline CDR1 is MNHEY and CDR2 SVGEGT. CDR3 nucleotide sequence: TGTGCCAGCAGTTACTCGACCGGGTACCAAGAGACCCAGTACTTC. This sequence encodes CASSYSTGYQETQYF.

The chain joins TRBV7-9 to TRBJ1-2; 7 positions match TRBD1. With 5 bases clipped from V and 4 bases from J, the junction kept 10 bases outside the gene matches. The CDR3 length is 15 residues. The germline V gene has CDR1 SEHNR and CDR2 FQNEAQ (reference sequence). This CDR3 reads CASSPPGTVIYGYTF. CDR3 coding DNA: TGTGCCAGCAGCCCGCCCGGGACAGTTATCTATGGCTACACCTTC.

V is TRBV3-1 and J is TRBJ1-4, with 9 bases aligning to TRBD1. Germline CDR1 LGHDT, CDR2 YNNKEL (reference sequence). CDR3 length: 16 residues. The trim removed 3 bases at V and 5 bases at J, leaving 7 bases unmatched. In DNA form, the CDR3 reads TGTGCCAGCAGCCACCCTGGGACAGGGTTAAATGAAAAACTGTTTTTT. It yields the protein CASSHPGTGLNEKLFF.

This clonotype was counted only a few times. The chain links TRBV12-3 or TRBV12-4 to TRBJ1-6; D not resolved. Trimming took 7 bases from V and 9 from J, leaving 16 bases between them. This CDR3 region has 14 residues. The CDR3 DNA follows: TGTGCCAGCACCTCCGGCCGAGGTGGTTCACCCCTCCACTTT. This gives the protein CASTSGRGGSPLHF.